Presented here are 13 T cell receptor beta chains from one specimen sequenced in a study of control samples from healthy donors and cancer patients. Generated by immunoSEQ multiplex PCR, the TCRdb table keeps only in-frame clones and is missing some. The sample records around 200,000 clones, roughly 91% being singletons. The sequenced material came from blood. These receptors originate from a woman aged 30 to 39 in good health.

In this sample, this clone turned up a few times. CDR3 amino acids: CASSDSASNEQFF. In nucleotides, the CDR3 is TGTGCCAGCAGTGACTCGGCTAGCAATGAGCAGTTCTTC. The chain combines TRBV6-4 with TRBJ2-1; the D is unclear. The V end lost 0 bases, the J end lost 6 bases, and 6 bases lay between the germline ends. This CDR3 comprises 13 residues. Germline lookup yields CDR1 MRHNA and CDR2 SNTAGT.

The rearrangement links TRBV24-1 to TRBJ1-5; 9 bases are a match to TRBD1. This CDR3 region has 15 residues. V shed 9 bases, J shed 9 bases, and the junction held 14 bases outside the gene matches. Germline V gene sequence: CDR1 KGHDR, CDR2 SFDVKD. This CDR3 is CATDTGQGLGGPQHF. CDR3 DNA: TGTGCCACCGATACGGGACAGGGATTAGGTGGGCCCCAGCATTTT.

The chain carries TRBV6-1 and TRBJ1-2; D is ambiguous. The CDR3 spans 14 residues. Germline CDR1 reads MNHNS; CDR2 reads SASEGT. The V end lost 2 bases, the J end lost 5 bases, and 12 bases lay between the germline ends. This chain's CDR3 is CASSERRVTYGYTF. CDR3 sequence (DNA): TGTGCCAGCAGTGAACGTAGGGTCACGTATGGCTACACCTTC.

This sequence joins TRBV2 and TRBJ1-6; a possible D gene is TRBD1 (6 bases). The CDR3 sequence is 12 residues long. CDR1 is SNHLY and CDR2 is FYNNEI in the germline V gene. V was trimmed by 8 bases and J by 10 bases, leaving 12 bases between them. CDR3 bases: TGTGCCAGCGATCAGGGGAGGTCACCCCTCCACTTT. This sequence encodes CASDQGRSPLHF.

V and J are TRBV6-1 and TRBJ2-7, with 10 bases aligning to TRBD2. This CDR3 is 15 amino acids long. The germline CDR1 and CDR2 sequences are MNHNS and SASEGT. With 2 bases clipped from V and 6 bases from J, the junction kept 7 bases outside the gene matches. The CDR3 DNA follows: TGTGCCAGCAGTGAAAGGGCTAGCGGGAGCGGCGAGCAGTACTTC. Its translation: CASSERASGSGEQYF.

This clone was counted a single time. The V and J genes are TRBV11-3 and TRBJ1-3; no clear D gene. The CDR3 runs 14 residues. V lost 4 bases and J 0 bases, leaving 7 bases between the germline ends. The germline CDR1 and CDR2 sequences are SGHNT and YENEEA. The CDR3, as DNA: TGTGCCAGCAGCTCCGAGGACTCTGGAAACACCATATATTTT. Residues: CASSSEDSGNTIYF.

V and J are TRBV5-3 and TRBJ2-5; D uncertain. TRBV5-3 is an ORF, with its function uncertain. Trimming pared 4 bases from V and 2 bases from J, leaving 9 bases between. The CDR3 length is 13 residues. CDR3 sequence: CARSPEFQETQYF. The DNA for the CDR3 is TGTGCCAGAAGCCCGGAGTTTCAAGAGACCCAGTACTTC.

The rearrangement links TRBV7-9 to TRBJ1-4, with D unclear. V shed 3 bases and J shed 0 bases, with 5 bases lying between them. Germline CDR1 reads SEHNR; CDR2 reads FQNEAQ (reference sequence). This CDR3 region has 14 residues. Here the CDR3 DNA reads TGTGCCAGCAGCTTGCAGACAACTAATGAAAAACTGTTTTTT. Its protein is CASSLQTTNEKLFF.

The chain has TRBV4-3 and TRBJ2-7; no firm D call. Trimming took off 1 base at V and 0 bases at J, with 10 bases between the two ends. This CDR3 comprises 15 residues. Germline CDR1 and CDR2: LGHNA and YSLEER. CDR3 nucleotides: TGCGCCAGCAGCCAAGTGATTAGCTTCTCCTACGAGCAGTACTTC. Its protein product is CASSQVISFSYEQYF.

The V call is TRBV11-2, the J call TRBJ2-1; D remains ambiguous. Germline V lookup: CDR1 SGHAT, CDR2 FQNNGV. This CDR3 is 14 amino acids long. V shed 1 base and J shed 3 bases, with 7 bases lying between them. The CDR3 bases are TGTGCCAGCAGCTTAGCCCCGGGCTACAATGAGCAGTTCTTC. This codes for CASSLAPGYNEQFF.

This clone has just one count. The chain combines TRBV11-2 with TRBJ2-7, with D perhaps assigned TRBD1 or TRBD2 (5 bases each). Germline CDR1 is SGHAT and CDR2 is FQNNGV. The CDR3 totals 13 residues. V lost 2 bases and J lost 2, with 7 bases in between. The CDR3 DNA reads as TGTGCCAGCAGCTTAATGGGGGCCTACGAGCAGTACTTC. This encodes CASSLMGAYEQYF.

The chain has TRBV18 and TRBJ2-5, with 9 positions matching TRBD1. The CDR3 runs 13 residues. The V and J ends lost 3 bases and 5 bases, in that order; junction bases with no gene match: 1. The germline CDR1 and CDR2 sequences are KGHSH and LQKENI. DNA for the CDR3: TGTGCCAGCTCACCCACAGGGGGCGAGACCCAGTACTTC. It specifies CASSPTGGETQYF. The complete variable domain, with remaining parts taken from reference TRBV18 and TRBJ2-5, reads NAGVMQNPRHLVRRRGQEARLRCSPMKGHSHVYWYRQLPEEGLKFMVYLQKENIIDESGMPKERFSAEFPKEGPSILRIQQVVRGDSAAYFCASSPTGGETQYFGPGTRLLVL.

The chain carries TRBV28 and TRBJ1-5, with D possibly being TRBD1 (5 bases). Trimming took off 3 bases at V and 7 bases at J, with 16 bases between the two ends. Looked up from germline, CDR1 is MDHEN and CDR2 is SYDVKM. This CDR3 comprises 15 residues. The CDR3 is CASSLVRQRNQPQHF. In DNA form, the CDR3 reads TGTGCCAGCAGTTTGGTCCGACAGAGAAACCAGCCCCAGCATTTT.